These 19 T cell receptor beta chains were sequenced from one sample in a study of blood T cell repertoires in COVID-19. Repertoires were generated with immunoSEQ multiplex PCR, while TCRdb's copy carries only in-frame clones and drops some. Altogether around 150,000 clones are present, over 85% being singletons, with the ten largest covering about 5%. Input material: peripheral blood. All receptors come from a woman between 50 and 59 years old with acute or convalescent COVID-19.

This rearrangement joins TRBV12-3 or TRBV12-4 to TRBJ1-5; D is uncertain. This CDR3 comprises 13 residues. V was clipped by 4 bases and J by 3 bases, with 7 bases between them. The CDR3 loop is CASSSGVNQPQHF. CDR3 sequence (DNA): TGTGCCAGCAGTTCGGGAGTCAATCAGCCCCAGCATTTT.

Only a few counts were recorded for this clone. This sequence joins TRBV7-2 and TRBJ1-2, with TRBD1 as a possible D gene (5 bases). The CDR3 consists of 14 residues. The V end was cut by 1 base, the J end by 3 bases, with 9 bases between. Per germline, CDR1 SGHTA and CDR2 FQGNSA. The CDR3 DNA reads TGTGCCAGCAGCTTAGGCCCGGGGGACTATGGCTACACCTTC. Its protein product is CASSLGPGDYGYTF.

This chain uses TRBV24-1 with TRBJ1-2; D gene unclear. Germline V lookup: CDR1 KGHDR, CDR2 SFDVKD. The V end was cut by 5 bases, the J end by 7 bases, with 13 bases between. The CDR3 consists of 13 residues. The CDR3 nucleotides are TGTGCCACCAGTGCCGAAGGAGGTTTTGGCTACACCTTC. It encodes CATSAEGGFGYTF.

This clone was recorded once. The CDR3 DNA sequence: TGTGCCAGCAGCGGGACACTTAACTCCTACGAGCAGTACTTC. It is translated as CASSGTLNSYEQYF. This sequence joins TRBV7-9 and TRBJ2-7; TRBD1 is a possible D gene (6 bases). The length of the CDR3 is 14 residues. Germline CDR1 reads SEHNR; CDR2 reads FQNEAQ (reference sequence). V was shortened by 5 bases and J by 0 bases, with 11 bases between the two germline ends.

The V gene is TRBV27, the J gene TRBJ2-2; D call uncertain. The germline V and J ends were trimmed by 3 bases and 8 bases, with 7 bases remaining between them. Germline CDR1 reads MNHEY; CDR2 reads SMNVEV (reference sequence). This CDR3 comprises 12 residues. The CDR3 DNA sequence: TGTGCCAGCAGTTTCCGAGGAGGGGAGCTGTTTTTT. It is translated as CASSFRGGELFF.

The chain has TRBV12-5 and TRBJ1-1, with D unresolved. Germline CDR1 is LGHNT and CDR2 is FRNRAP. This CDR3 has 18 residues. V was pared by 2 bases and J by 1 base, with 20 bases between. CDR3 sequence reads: CASGLSLLRGIRNTEAFF. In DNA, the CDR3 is TGTGCTAGTGGTTTGTCTCTATTGCGGGGTATCAGGAACACTGAAGCTTTCTTT.

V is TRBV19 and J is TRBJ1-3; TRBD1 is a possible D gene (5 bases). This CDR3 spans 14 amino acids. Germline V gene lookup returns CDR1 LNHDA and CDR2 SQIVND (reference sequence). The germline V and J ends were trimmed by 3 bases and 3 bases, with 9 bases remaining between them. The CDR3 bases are TGTGCCAGTAGTATTTCAGGGTTTGGAAACACCATATATTTT. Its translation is CASSISGFGNTIYF.

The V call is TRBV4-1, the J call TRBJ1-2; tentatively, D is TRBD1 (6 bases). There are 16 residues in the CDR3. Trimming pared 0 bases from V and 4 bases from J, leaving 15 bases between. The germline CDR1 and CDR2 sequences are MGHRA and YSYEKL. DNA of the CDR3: TGCGCCAGCAGCCAAGAAGAGGGGGGGCTAAGCTATGGCTACACCTTC. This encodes CASSQEEGGLSYGYTF.

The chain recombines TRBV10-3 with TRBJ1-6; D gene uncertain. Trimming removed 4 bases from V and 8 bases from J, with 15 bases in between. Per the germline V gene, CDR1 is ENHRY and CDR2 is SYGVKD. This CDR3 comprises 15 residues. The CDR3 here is CAISGVAAEHSPLHF. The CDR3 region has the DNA TGTGCCATCAGTGGGGTAGCGGCCGAGCATTCACCCCTCCACTTT.

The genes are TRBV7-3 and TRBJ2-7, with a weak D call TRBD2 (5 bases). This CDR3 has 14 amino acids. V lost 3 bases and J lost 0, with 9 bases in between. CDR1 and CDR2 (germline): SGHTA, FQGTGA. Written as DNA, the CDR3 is TGTGCCAGCAGCTTGGACGGGGTCTCCTACGAGCAGTACTTC. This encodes CASSLDGVSYEQYF.

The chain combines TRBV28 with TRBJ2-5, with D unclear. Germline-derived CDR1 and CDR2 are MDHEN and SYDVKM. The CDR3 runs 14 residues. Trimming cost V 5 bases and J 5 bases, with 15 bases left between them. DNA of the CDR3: TGTGCCAGCAGTGAGAACGCGGTTGCGGAGACCCAGTACTTC. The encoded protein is CASSENAVAETQYF.

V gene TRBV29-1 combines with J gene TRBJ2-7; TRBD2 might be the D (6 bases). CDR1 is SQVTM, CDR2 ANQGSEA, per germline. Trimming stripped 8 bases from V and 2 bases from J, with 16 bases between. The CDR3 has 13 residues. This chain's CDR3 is CSTRDGGAYEQYF. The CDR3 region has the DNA TGCAGCACACGGGACGGAGGGGCCTACGAGCAGTACTTC.

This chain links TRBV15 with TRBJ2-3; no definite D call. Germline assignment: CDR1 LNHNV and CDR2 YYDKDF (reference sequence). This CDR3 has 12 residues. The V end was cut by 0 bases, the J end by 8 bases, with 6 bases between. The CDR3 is CATSRDRGTQYF. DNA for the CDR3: TGTGCCACCAGCAGAGATCGAGGTACGCAGTATTTT.

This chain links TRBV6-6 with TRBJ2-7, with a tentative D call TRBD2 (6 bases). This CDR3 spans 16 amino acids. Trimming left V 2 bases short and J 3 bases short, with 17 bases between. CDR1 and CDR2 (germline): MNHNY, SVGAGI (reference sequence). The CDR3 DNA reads TGTGCCAGCAGTTACCTCCGTCCCCAGGGACTCTACGAGCAGTACTTC. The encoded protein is CASSYLRPQGLYEQYF.

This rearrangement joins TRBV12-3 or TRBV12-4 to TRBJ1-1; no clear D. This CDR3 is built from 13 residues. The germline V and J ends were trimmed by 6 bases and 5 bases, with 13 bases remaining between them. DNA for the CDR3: TGTGCCAGCAGCACGGGAGTATCTACTGAAGCTTTCTTT. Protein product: CASSTGVSTEAFF.

The CDR3 nucleotides read TGCGCCAGCAGCCAAGGCGGGGCAAGCTCCTACGAGCAGTACTTC. Protein: CASSQGGASSYEQYF. The chain has TRBV4-1 and TRBJ2-7; tentatively, D is TRBD2 (6 bases). This CDR3 is 15 amino acids long. Trimming shortened V by 1 base and J by 0 bases, and 10 bases separated the two germline ends. The V gene's germline CDR1 is MGHRA and CDR2 YSYEKL.

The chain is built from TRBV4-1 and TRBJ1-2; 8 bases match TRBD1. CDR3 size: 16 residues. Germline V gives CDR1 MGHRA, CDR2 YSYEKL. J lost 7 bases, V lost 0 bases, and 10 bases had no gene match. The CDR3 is CASSQEGAGGFGGYTF. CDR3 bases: TGCGCCAGCAGCCAAGAGGGGGCAGGGGGCTTTGGTGGCTACACCTTC.

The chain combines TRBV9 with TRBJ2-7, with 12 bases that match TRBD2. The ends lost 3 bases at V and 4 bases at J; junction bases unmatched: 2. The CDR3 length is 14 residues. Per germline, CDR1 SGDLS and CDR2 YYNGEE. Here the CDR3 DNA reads TGTGCCAGCAGCGAAGGACTAGCGGGGTACGAGCAGTACTTC. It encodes CASSEGLAGYEQYF.

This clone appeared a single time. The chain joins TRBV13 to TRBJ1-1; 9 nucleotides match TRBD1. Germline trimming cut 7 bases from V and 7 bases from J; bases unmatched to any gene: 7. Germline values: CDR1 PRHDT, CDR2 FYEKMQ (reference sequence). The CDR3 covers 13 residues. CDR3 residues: CASTRQGDIEAFF. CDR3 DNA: TGTGCCAGCACCCGACAGGGGGACATTGAAGCTTTCTTT.